A single sample gave rise to the 9 T cell receptor beta chains below, sequenced in a study of T-cell reconstitution after alpha-beta-depleted transplantation in children. This sample's TCRbeta library carried unique molecular identifier barcodes. Via MiXCR, TCRdb re-called the PCR reads, giving one row per CDR3 protein. The table records 200,000 to 250,000 distinct CDR3 sequences, approximately 8% of them present only once. The sample was PBMCs, mostly from graft donor cells, taken 360 days after TCRalphabeta/CD19-depleted stem cell transplant. The receptor source for this set is a male patient between 2 and 10 years old who had a stem cell transplant for acute myeloid leukemia, so the T cells may come from the graft donor.

Ten or more counts support this clonotype. The chain couples TRBV10-3 to TRBJ2-5; 8 nucleotides line up with TRBD2. V lost 7 bases, J lost 1 base, and 5 bases stayed unmatched. The CDR3 is 14 amino acids. Germline V gene lookup returns CDR1 ENHRY and CDR2 SYGVKD. In DNA, the CDR3 is TGTGCCATCAAGGCGGGAGGACCCCAAGAGACCCAGTACTTC. Protein product: CAIKAGGPQETQYF.

This clonotype was recorded at least ten times. This chain joins TRBV12-3 or TRBV12-4 and TRBJ1-1; TRBD1 agrees at 8 bases. Unmatched junction bases numbered 7, after V lost 7 bases and J lost 3 bases. This CDR3 is built from 14 residues. The CDR3 reads CASTTQGGHTEAFF. DNA of the CDR3: TGTGCCAGCACCACACAGGGGGGGCACACTGAAGCTTTCTTT.

This clonotype came up a few times. The chain joins TRBV29-1 to TRBJ2-5; 7 bases are a match to TRBD2. This CDR3 has 14 residues. J gave up 0 bases and V 4 bases, and 5 bases lay outside the gene matches. Germline loops: CDR1 SQVTM, CDR2 ANQGSEA. The CDR3 DNA sequence: TGCAGCGTTGTCCTAGCGGTGTACCAAGAGACCCAGTACTTC. This translates into CSVVLAVYQETQYF.

This chain uses TRBV10-1 with TRBJ2-2, with TRBD1 as a possible D gene (5 bases). V lost 3 bases and J lost 6, with 14 bases in between. This CDR3 contains 15 residues. Germline CDR1 is WNHNN and CDR2 is SYGVQD (reference sequence). The CDR3 reads CASSEGPARAGELFF. CDR3 nucleotide sequence: TGCGCCAGCAGTGAAGGACCGGCCAGGGCCGGGGAGCTGTTTTTT.

This clonotype was observed at least ten times. V is TRBV9 and J is TRBJ2-4; D is unresolved. V shed 3 bases and J shed 9 bases, with 10 bases lying between them. The CDR3 is made up of 12 amino acids. Germline assignment: CDR1 SGDLS and CDR2 YYNGEE. The CDR3 sequence: CASSGPIGIQYF. The DNA of the CDR3 is TGTGCCAGCAGCGGCCCAATTGGCATTCAGTACTTC.

This clonotype has ten or more counts. The chain couples TRBV6-5 to TRBJ2-1; D gene uncertain. The CDR3 sequence is 16 residues long. In germline, CDR1 is MNHEY, CDR2 SVGAGI. The V end lost 1 base, the J end lost 10 bases, and 20 bases lay between the germline ends. Here the CDR3 DNA reads TGTGCCAGCAGTTACTACCCCGACCTCTCGACGGAGGAGCAGTTCTTC. Translation gives CASSYYPDLSTEEQFF.

This chain links TRBV12-3 or TRBV12-4 with TRBJ1-5, with 7 bases aligning to TRBD1. V shed 6 bases and J 3 bases; nucleotides not matched to a gene: 5. This CDR3 is 14 amino acids long. In DNA, the CDR3 is TGTGCCAGCAGCTCGGGACAGCTCAATCAGCCCCAGCATTTT. Protein: CASSSGQLNQPQHF.

The table lists this clonotype with many counts. V is TRBV20-1 and J is TRBJ2-1, with D unresolved. The CDR3 has 15 amino acids. V shed 4 bases and J shed 4 bases, with 17 bases lying between them. Germline-derived CDR1 and CDR2 are DFQATT and SNEGSKA (reference sequence). CDR3 amino acids: CSATGRAHPYNEQFF. In DNA form, the CDR3 reads TGCAGTGCTACAGGTCGGGCTCATCCTTACAATGAGCAGTTCTTC.

In its sample, this clonotype was seen a few times. The CDR3 protein is CASSSRDTSTYNEQFF. CDR3 bases: TGTGCCAGCAGCTCCCGGGACACCTCAACCTACAATGAGCAGTTCTTC. V gene TRBV7-9 combines with J gene TRBJ2-1, with a possible D match to TRBD1 (6 bases). Germline-derived CDR1 and CDR2 are SEHNR and FQNEAQ (reference sequence). This CDR3 is built from 16 residues. Trimming cost V 4 bases and J 2 bases, with 15 bases left between them.